Below are 16 T cell receptor beta chains sequenced from a single sample in a study of T cells in Graves' hyperthyroidism and ophthalmopathy. Regions amplified from RNA transcripts were the TCR beta CDR3 regions. RT-PCR in the first round (using the HTBI primer set) targeted the TCR CDR3. TCRdb processed the multiplex PCR reads anew with MiXCR; each CDR3 protein has one entry. The sample holds about 600,000 distinct CDR3 sequences; 16% are singletons and the top ten take less than 3.5%. Sequencing was carried out using blood. These receptors all come from a woman aged 40 to 50 with Graves' ophthalmopathy.

This clonotype was detected a few times. V gene TRBV6-5 combines with J gene TRBJ2-7; D is perhaps TRBD1 (6 bases). Deletions cut 4 bases from V and 5 bases from J, with 15 bases between. Germline V CDR1 and CDR2: MNHEY, SVGAGI. This CDR3 has 14 amino acids. CDR3 bases: TGTGCCAGCAGTTCCATCGACAGGCTCCACGAGCAGTACTTC. Translation gives CASSSIDRLHEQYF.

This clonotype showed up many times. The chain recombines TRBV11-2 with TRBJ2-1, with 11 bases aligning to TRBD2. This CDR3 is built from 16 residues. Germline V CDR1 and CDR2: SGHAT, FQNNGV. V lost 6 bases and J lost 3; bases outside the gene matches: 7. CDR3 nucleotides: TGTGCCAGCAGACAACCCGGGACTAGCGGCTACAATGAGCAGTTCTTC. Protein sequence: CASRQPGTSGYNEQFF.

The rearrangement joins TRBV12-3 or TRBV12-4 to TRBJ1-3; D gene unclear. Trimming took 7 bases from V and 5 from J, leaving 12 bases between them. This CDR3 has 13 amino acids. As DNA, the CDR3 is TGTGCCAGCATGGCAGAGGGTAGAAACACCATATATTTT. Translated: CASMAEGRNTIYF.

Ten or more counts support this clonotype. The J gene is TRBJ1-6, the V gene TRBV6-1; D ambiguous. This CDR3 has 16 residues. Germline CDR1 is MNHNS and CDR2 is SASEGT. V lost 2 bases and J lost 9, with 17 bases in between. The CDR3 nucleotides read TGTGCCAGCAGTGAATCCCCCGGCCTGGGATCTTCACCCCTCCACTTT. This codes for CASSESPGLGSSPLHF.

This clonotype was picked up a small number of times. This clone may be a read error of a much larger clone one base away. The chain links TRBV11-2 to TRBJ2-1, with 9 bases matching TRBD2. CDR3 length: 16 residues. The J segment lost 7 bases and the V segment lost 1 base, leaving 8 bases of the junction unmatched. Germline V lookup: CDR1 SGHAT, CDR2 FQNNGV. CDR3 nucleotide sequence: TGTGCCAGCAGCTTAGGGATTAGCGGGGGTATTAATGAGCAGTTCTTC. Amino acid sequence: CASSLGISGGINEQFF.

This clonotype came up many times. A junction boundary mismatches the germline segment, possibly from a read error. The J gene is TRBJ2-1, the V gene TRBV2, with D perhaps TRBD2 (5 bases). Germline lookup yields CDR1 SNHLY and CDR2 FYNNEI. The CDR3 is made up of 15 amino acids. The CDR3 sequence is CASSDLADTYNKQFF. The CDR3 nucleotides are TGTGCCAGCAGTGATCTAGCAGATACCTACAATAAGCAGTTCTTC.

This clonotype was seen more than once but under ten times. The chain carries TRBV2 and TRBJ1-6; D is ambiguous. The CDR3 runs to 13 residues. V lost 3 bases to trimming and J lost 7 bases, with 7 bases between them. Germline CDR1 SNHLY, CDR2 FYNNEI. Here the CDR3 DNA reads TGTGCCAGCAGTGATGCAGCAAATTCACCCCTCCACTTT. Amino acids: CASSDAANSPLHF.

This clonotype was seen a few times. The rearrangement links TRBV19 to TRBJ2-1, with 11 bases identical to TRBD2. The CDR3 is made up of 16 amino acids. Germline assignment: CDR1 LNHDA and CDR2 SQIVND (reference sequence). Trimming cost V 2 bases and J 2 bases; bases outside gene matches: 2. Written as DNA, the CDR3 is TGTGCCAGTAGTATAACTAGCGGGGGTGCCTACAATGAGCAGTTCTTC. This translates into CASSITSGGAYNEQFF.

V gene TRBV19 combines with J gene TRBJ1-1, with D unresolved. Germline V gene sequence: CDR1 LNHDA, CDR2 SQIVND (reference sequence). With 4 bases removed from V and 6 bases from J, the gap between germline ends came to 18 bases. The CDR3 has 15 residues. The CDR3 nucleotides are TGTGCCAGTAGTAACCGCGGCTTAAGAGCGCCTGAAGCTTTCTTT. Translated, it gives CASSNRGLRAPEAFF.

V usage is TRBV7-2 and J usage is TRBJ1-4; D ambiguous. This CDR3 region has 15 residues. The V gene lost 2 bases and the J gene lost 4 bases, with 11 bases spanning the gap. Germline CDR1 reads SGHTA; CDR2 reads FQGNSA. The CDR3 is CASSLWTGSNEKLFF. In DNA form, the CDR3 reads TGTGCCAGCAGCTTATGGACCGGCAGTAATGAAAAACTGTTTTTT.

This clonotype came up a few times. The rearrangement uses TRBV7-2 and TRBJ2-7; a weak D match, TRBD2 (6 bases). Germline V gives CDR1 SGHTA, CDR2 FQGNSA. This CDR3 comprises 15 residues. Deletions cut 5 bases from V and 0 bases from J, with 14 bases between. The CDR3 here is CASSQQGGNSYEQYF. The CDR3 DNA reads as TGTGCCAGCAGCCAGCAGGGAGGAAACTCCTACGAGCAGTACTTC.

As to this clonotype: Since a much larger clone is just one base distant, this may be a read error. This sequence joins TRBV30 and TRBJ1-4, with D tentatively TRBD1 (6 bases). This CDR3 comprises 14 residues. From germline, CDR1 is GTSNPN and CDR2 SVGIG (reference sequence). The CDR3: CVWSQQGGDEKLFF. In nucleotides, the CDR3 is TGTGTCTGGAGTCAACAGGGTGGAGATGAAAAACTGTTTTTT.

This clonotype was counted a few times. CDR3 sequence (DNA): TGTGCCAGCAGAACCCGTCGAAGAGGCAATCAGCCCCAGCATTTT. Translating gives CASRTRRRGNQPQHF. This chain connects TRBV28 to TRBJ1-5; D gene unclear. Trimming cost V 6 bases and J 2 bases, with 14 bases left between them. Germline V CDR1 and CDR2: MDHEN, SYDVKM. This CDR3 is built from 15 residues.

A remark on this clonotype: One end of the junction is discordant with germline, which a read error may explain. Here the CDR3 reads CASTPAGGYNEQFF. For the CDR3, the DNA is TGTGCCAGCACACCCGCGGGGGGCTACAATGAGCAGTTCTTC. This chain connects TRBV18 to TRBJ2-1; 8 bases are a match to TRBD2. The CDR3 totals 14 residues. CDR1 KGHSH and CDR2 LQKENI come from the germline V gene.

The J gene is TRBJ1-6, the V gene TRBV27; 7 bases agree with TRBD1. This CDR3 is 17 amino acids long. Germline-derived CDR1 and CDR2 are MNHEY and SMNVEV (reference sequence). V trimming: 5 bases; J trimming: 6 bases; junction bases outside the gene matches: 13. CDR3 residues: CASSLLYGTVGNSPLHF. CDR3 bases: TGTGCCAGCAGTCTTTTATACGGGACAGTCGGTAATTCACCCCTCCACTTT.

The chain couples TRBV7-3 to TRBJ2-6; D tentatively fits TRBD1 or TRBD2 (6 bases each). V was cut by 5 bases and J by 2 bases, with 10 bases left in between. The germline CDR1 and CDR2 sequences are SGHTA and FQGTGA. There are 15 residues in the CDR3. The CDR3 reads CASSRGGPGANVLTF. The CDR3 region has the DNA TGTGCCAGCAGCAGAGGGGGGCCTGGGGCCAACGTCCTGACTTTC. Complete variable domain (other parts from reference TRBV7-3 and TRBJ2-6): GAGVSQTPSNKVTEKGKYVELRCDPISGHTALYWYRQSLGQGPEFLIYFQGTGAADDSGLPNDRFFAVRPEGSVSTLKIQRTERGDSAVYLCASSRGGPGANVLTFGAGSRLTVL.